This TCR beta chain was sequenced in a study of T cell repertoires in cytomegalovirus infection. About the research overall: Indications came from public TCR beta signatures; they pointed to CMV infection and to a matching HLA type.

The count of this clonotype is one. Antigen: not known. TCRdb re-called the reads with MiXCR, one entry per CDR3 protein. The repertoire includes about 700,000 distinct CDR3 sequences, around 32% of them detected once, and around a sixth sits in the top ten. General study findings and limits: Carriers of CMV plus the relevant HLA were identified by cumulative public TCR beta family frequency. HLA-C-restricted TCR beta clonotypes specific for CMV led the ex vivo response.

This sequence was found in a human donor in good health (CMV status not recorded). Some clones in this sample may be carry-over from other donors' samples. The sequenced sample was cultured PBMCs, obtained from culture after CMV antigen stimulation.

This chain's CDR3 is CASSQVPGLSYNEQFF. The CDR3 DNA is TGCGCCAGCAGCCAAGTGCCGGGACTTTCGTACAATGAGCAGTTCTTC. This chain joins TRBV4-1 and TRBJ2-1, with D possibly TRBD2 on 6 matching bases. Looked up from germline, CDR1 is MGHRA and CDR2 is YSYEKL. The CDR3 runs 16 residues. Trimming removed 1 base at V and 4 bases at J, with 14 bases between.